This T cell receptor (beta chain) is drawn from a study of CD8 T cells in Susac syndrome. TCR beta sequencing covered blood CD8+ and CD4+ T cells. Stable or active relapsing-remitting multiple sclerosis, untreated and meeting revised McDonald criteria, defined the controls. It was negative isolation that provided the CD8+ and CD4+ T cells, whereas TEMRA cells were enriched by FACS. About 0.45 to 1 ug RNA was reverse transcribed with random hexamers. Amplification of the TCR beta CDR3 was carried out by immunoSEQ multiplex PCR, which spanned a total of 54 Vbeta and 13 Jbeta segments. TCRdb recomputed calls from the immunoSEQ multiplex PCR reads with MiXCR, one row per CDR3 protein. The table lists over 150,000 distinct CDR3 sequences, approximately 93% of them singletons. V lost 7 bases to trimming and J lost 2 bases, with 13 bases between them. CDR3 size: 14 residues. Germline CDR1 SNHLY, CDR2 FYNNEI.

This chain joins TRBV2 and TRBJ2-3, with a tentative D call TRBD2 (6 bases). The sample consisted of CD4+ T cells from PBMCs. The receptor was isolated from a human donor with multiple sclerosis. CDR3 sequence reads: CASMDGGHTDTQYF. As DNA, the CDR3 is TGTGCCAGCATGGACGGGGGTCACACAGATACGCAGTATTTT.